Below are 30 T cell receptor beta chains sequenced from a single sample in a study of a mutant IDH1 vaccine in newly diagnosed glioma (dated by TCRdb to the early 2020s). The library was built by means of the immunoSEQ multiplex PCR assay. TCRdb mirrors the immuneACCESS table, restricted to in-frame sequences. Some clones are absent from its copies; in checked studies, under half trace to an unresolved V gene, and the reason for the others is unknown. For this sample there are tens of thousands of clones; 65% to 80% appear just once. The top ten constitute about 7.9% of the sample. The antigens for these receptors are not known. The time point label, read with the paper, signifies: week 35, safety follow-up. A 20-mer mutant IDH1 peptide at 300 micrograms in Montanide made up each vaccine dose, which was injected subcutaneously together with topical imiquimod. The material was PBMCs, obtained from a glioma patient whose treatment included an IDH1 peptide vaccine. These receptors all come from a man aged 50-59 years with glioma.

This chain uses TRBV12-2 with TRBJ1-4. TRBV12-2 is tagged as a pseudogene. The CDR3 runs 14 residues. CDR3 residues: CASRPGGSNEKLFF. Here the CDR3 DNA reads TGTGCAAGTCGCCCCGGGGGGAGTAATGAAAAACTGTTTTTT.

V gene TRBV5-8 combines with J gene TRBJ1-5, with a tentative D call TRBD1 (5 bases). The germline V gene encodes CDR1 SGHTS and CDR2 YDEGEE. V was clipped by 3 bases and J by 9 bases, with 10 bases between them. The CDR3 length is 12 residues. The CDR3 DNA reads TGTGCCAGCAGCTCCCAGGGTCGGCCCCAGCATTTT. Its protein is CASSSQGRPQHF.

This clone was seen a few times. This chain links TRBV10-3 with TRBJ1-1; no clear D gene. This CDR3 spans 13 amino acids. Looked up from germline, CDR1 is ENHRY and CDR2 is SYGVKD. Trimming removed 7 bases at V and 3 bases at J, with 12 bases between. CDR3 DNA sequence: TGTGCCATCACGCCCGGGGATCACACTGAAGCTTTCTTT. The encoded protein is CAITPGDHTEAFF.

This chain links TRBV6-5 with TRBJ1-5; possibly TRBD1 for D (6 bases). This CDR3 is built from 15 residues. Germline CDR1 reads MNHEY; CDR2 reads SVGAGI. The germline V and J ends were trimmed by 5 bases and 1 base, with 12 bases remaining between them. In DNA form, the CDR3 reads TGTGCCAGCAGTCGGCGACAGGAAAGCAATCAGCCCCAGCATTTT. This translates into CASSRRQESNQPQHF.

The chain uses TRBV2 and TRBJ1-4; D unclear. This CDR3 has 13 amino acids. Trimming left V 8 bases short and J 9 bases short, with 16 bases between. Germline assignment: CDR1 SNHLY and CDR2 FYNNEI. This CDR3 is CASRTDWGKKLFF. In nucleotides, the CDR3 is TGTGCCAGCCGAACGGACTGGGGTAAAAAACTGTTTTTT.

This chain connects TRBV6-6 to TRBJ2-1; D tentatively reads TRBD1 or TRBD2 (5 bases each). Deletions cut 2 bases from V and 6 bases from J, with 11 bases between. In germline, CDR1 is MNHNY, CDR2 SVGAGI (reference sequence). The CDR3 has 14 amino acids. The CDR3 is CASSYGDVINEQFF. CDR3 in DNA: TGTGCCAGCAGTTACGGGGACGTGATCAATGAGCAGTTCTTC.

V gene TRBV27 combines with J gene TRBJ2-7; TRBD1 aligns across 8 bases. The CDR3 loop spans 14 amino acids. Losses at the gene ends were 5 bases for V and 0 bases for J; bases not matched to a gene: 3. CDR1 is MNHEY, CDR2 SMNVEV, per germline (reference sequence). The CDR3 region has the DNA TGTGCCAGCAGTCCAGGGGGCAGCTCCTACGAGCAGTACTTC. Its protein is CASSPGGSSYEQYF.

Here the CDR3 reads CSVEEFAKNIQYF. The CDR3 DNA follows: TGCAGCGTGGAGGAGTTTGCCAAAAACATTCAGTACTTC. This chain joins TRBV29-1 and TRBJ2-4; D possibly corresponds to TRBD2 (5 bases). With 6 bases removed from V and 1 base from J, the gap between germline ends came to 10 bases. The CDR3 is 13 residues long. Germline V gene lookup returns CDR1 SQVTM and CDR2 ANQGSEA.

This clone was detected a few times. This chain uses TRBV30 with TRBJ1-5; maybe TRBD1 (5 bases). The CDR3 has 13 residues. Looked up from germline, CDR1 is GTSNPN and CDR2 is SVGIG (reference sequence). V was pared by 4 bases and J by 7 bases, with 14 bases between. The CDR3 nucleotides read TGTGCCTGGAACGGGGCAGATAACCAGCCCCAGCATTTT. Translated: CAWNGADNQPQHF.

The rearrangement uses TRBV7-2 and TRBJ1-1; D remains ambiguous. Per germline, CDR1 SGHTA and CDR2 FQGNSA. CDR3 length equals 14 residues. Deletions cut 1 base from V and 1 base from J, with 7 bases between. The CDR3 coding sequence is TGTGCCAGCAGCTTAGTCGGCCGGAACACTGAAGCTTTCTTT. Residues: CASSLVGRNTEAFF.

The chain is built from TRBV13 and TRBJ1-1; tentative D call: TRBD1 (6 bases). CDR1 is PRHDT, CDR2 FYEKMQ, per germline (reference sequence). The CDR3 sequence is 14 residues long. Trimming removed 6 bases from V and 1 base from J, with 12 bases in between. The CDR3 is CASREGQRNTEAFF. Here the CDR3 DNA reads TGTGCCAGCAGAGAAGGACAGAGGAACACTGAAGCTTTCTTT.

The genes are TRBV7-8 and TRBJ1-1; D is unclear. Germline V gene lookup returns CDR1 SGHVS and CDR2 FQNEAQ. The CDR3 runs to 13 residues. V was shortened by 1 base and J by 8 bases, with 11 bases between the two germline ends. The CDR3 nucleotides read TGTGCCAGCAGCTTAGGCGCAGGCAACGAAGCTTTCTTT. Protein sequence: CASSLGAGNEAFF. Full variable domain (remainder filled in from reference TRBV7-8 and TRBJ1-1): GAGVSQSPRYKVAKRGQDVALRCDPISGHVSLFWYQQALGQGPEFLTYFQNEAQLDKSGLPSDRFFAERPEGSVSTLKIQRTQQEDSAVYLCASSLGAGNEAFFGQGTRLTVV.

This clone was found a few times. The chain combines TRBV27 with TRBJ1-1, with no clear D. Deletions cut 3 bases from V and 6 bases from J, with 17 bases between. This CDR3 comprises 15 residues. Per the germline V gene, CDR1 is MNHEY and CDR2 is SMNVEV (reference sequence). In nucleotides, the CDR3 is TGTGCCAGCAGTTTCGGCGTTTCCTCAGGCTCTGAAGCTTTCTTT. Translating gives CASSFGVSSGSEAFF.

In nucleotides, the CDR3 is TGTGCCAGCAGTGCACAGGGGAATACCTACGAGCAGTACTTC. Amino acid sequence: CASSAQGNTYEQYF. The chain recombines TRBV25-1 with TRBJ2-7, with TRBD1 matching 7 bases. The J segment lost 2 bases and the V segment lost 4 bases, leaving 5 bases of the junction unmatched. The CDR3 runs 14 residues. CDR1 MGHDK and CDR2 SYGVNS come from the germline V gene.

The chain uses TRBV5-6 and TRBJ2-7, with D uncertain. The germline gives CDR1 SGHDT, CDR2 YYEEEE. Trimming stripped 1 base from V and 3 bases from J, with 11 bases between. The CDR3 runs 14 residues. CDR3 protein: CASSLRLSVYEQYF. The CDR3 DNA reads TGTGCCAGCAGCTTGAGGCTCTCAGTCTACGAGCAGTACTTC.

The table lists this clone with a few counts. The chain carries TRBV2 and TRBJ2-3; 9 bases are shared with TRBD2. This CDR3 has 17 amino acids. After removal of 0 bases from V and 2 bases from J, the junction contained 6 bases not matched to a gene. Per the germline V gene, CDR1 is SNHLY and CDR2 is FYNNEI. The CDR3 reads CASSEAPIAGDTDTQYF. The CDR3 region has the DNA TGTGCCAGCAGTGAAGCGCCAATAGCGGGGGACACAGATACGCAGTATTTT.

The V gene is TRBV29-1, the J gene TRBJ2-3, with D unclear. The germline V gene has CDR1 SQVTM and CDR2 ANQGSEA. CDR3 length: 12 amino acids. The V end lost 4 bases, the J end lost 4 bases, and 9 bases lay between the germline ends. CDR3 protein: CSVGSGPDTQYF. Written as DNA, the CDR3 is TGCAGCGTTGGATCGGGTCCAGATACGCAGTATTTT.

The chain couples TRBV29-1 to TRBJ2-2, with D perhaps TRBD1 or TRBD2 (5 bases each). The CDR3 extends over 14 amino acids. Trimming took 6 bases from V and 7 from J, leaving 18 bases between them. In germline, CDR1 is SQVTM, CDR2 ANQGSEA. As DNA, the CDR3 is TGCAGCGTCCCGGGGCCCCTTATGGACGGGGAGCTGTTTTTT. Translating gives CSVPGPLMDGELFF.

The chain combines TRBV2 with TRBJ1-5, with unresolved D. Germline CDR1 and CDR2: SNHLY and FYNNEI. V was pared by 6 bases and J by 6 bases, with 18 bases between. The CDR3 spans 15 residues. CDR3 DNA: TGTGCCAGCAGCCCCGAGTCAAGGGCGGCTCAGCCCCAGCATTTT. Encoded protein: CASSPESRAAQPQHF.

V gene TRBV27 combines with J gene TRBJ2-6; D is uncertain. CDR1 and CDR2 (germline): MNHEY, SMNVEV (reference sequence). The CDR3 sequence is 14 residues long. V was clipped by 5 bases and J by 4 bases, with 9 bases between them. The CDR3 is CASSPVYGANVLTF. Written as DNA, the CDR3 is TGTGCCAGCAGTCCAGTCTACGGGGCCAACGTCCTGACTTTC.

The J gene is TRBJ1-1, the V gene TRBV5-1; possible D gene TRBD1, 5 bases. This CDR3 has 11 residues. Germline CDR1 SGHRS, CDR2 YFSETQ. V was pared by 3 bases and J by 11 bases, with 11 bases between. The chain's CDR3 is CASSSSGVAFF. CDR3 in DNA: TGCGCCAGCAGCTCCTCGGGGGTCGCTTTCTTT.

The CDR3 region is CAIRAGPSQGGYGYTF. CDR3 DNA: TGTGCCATCCGAGCGGGGCCCTCCCAGGGCGGCTATGGCTACACCTTC. The gene calls are TRBV10-3 and TRBJ1-2, with D possibly being TRBD1 (5 bases). CDR1 ENHRY and CDR2 SYGVKD come from the germline V gene. This CDR3 has 16 amino acids. V lost 8 bases to trimming and J lost 4 bases, with 23 bases between them.

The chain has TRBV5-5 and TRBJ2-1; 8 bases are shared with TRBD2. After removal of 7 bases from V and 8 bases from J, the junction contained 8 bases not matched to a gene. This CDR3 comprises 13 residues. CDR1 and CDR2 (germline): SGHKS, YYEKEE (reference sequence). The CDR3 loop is CASAGGYPDEQFF. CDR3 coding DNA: TGTGCCAGCGCGGGGGGCTATCCGGATGAGCAGTTCTTC. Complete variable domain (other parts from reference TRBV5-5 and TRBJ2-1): DAGVTQSPTHLIKTRGQQVTLRCSPISGHKSVSWYQQVLGQGPQFIFQYYEKEERGRGNFPDRFSARQFPNYSSELNVNALLLGDSALYLCASAGGYPDEQFFGPGTRLTVL.

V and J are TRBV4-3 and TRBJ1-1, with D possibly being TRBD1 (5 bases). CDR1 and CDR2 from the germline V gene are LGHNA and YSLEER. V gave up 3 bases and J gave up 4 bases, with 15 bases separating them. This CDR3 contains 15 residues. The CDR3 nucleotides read TGCGCCAGCAGCCAGGGGCAAATCCTAATCACTGAAGCTTTCTTT. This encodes CASSQGQILITEAFF.

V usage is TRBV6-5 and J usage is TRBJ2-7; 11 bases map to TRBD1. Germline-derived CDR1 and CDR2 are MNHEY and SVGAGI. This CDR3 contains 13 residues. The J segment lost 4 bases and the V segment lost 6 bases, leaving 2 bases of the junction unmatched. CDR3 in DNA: TGTGCCAGCAGGGACAGGGGGCCGTACGAGCAGTACTTC. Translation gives CASRDRGPYEQYF.

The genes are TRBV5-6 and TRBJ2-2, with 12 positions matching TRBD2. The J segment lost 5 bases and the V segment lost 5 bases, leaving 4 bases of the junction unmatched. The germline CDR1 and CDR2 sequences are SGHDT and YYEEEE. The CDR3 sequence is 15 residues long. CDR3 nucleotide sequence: TGTGCCAGCAGGGTCGGACTAGCGGGAACCGGGGAGCTGTTTTTT. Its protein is CASRVGLAGTGELFF.

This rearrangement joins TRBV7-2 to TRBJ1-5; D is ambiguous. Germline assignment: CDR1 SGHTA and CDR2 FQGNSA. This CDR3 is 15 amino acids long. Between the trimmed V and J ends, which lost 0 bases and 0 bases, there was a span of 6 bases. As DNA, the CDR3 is TGTGCCAGCAGCTTAGCATTAAATAGCAATCAGCCCCAGCATTTT. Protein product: CASSLALNSNQPQHF. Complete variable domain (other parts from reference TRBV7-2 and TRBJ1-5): GAGVSQSPSNKVTEKGKDVELRCDPISGHTALYWYRQSLGQGLEFLIYFQGNSAPDKSGLPSDRFSAERTGGSVSTLTIQRTQQEDSAVYLCASSLALNSNQPQHFGDGTRLSIL.

CDR3 residues: CASSLQGSNTEAFF. CDR3 DNA: TGCGCCAGCTCCCTTCAGGGGAGTAACACTGAAGCTTTCTTT. The gene calls are TRBV4-1 and TRBJ1-1; D possibly corresponds to TRBD1 (6 bases). V was pared by 8 bases and J by 2 bases, with 15 bases between. Per the germline V gene, CDR1 is MGHRA and CDR2 is YSYEKL. This CDR3 is 14 amino acids long.

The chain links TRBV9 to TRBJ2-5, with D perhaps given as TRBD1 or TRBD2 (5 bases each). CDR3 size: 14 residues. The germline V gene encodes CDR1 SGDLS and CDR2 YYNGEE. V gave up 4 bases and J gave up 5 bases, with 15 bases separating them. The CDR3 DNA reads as TGTGCCAGCAGCCGTGGGGTAAGGGACGAGACCCAGTACTTC. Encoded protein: CASSRGVRDETQYF. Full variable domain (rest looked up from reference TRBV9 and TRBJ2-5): DSGVTQTPKHLITATGQRVTLRCSPRSGDLSVYWYQQSLDQGLQFLIQYYNGEERAKGNILERFSAQQFPDLHSELNLSSLELGDSALYFCASSRGVRDETQYFGPGTRLLVL.

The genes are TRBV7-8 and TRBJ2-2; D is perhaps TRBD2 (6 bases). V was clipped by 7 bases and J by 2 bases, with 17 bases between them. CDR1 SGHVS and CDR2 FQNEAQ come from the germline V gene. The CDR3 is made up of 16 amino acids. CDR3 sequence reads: CASTPVGGTNTGELFF. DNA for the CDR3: TGTGCCAGCACCCCTGTGGGGGGAACCAACACCGGGGAGCTGTTTTTT.